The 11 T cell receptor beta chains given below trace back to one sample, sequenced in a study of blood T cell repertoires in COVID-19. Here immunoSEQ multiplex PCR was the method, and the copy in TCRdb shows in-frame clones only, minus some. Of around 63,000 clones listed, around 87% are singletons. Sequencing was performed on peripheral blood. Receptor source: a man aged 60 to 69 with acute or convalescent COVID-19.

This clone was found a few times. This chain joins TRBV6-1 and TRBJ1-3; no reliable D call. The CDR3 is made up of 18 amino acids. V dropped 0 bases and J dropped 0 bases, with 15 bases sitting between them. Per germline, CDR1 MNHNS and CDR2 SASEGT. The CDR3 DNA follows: TGTGCCAGCAGTGAAGCGTCGACTTACTTGAACTCTGGAAACACCATATATTTT. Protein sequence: CASSEASTYLNSGNTIYF.

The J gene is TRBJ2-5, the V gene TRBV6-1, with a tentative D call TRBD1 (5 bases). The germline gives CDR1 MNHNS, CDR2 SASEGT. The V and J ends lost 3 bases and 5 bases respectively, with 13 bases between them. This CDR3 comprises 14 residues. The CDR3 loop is CASSDGQYRETQYF. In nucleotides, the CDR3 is TGTGCCAGCAGTGACGGGCAGTACAGGGAGACCCAGTACTTC.

CDR3 in DNA: TGTGCCAGCTCACCACAAGGGGCACCGCGCAATCAGCCCCAGCATTTT. It translates to CASSPQGAPRNQPQHF. V is TRBV18 and J is TRBJ1-5; possible D gene TRBD1, 5 bases. CDR3 length: 16 amino acids. The V and J ends lost 1 base and 2 bases respectively, with 12 bases between them. Germline loops: CDR1 KGHSH, CDR2 LQKENI.

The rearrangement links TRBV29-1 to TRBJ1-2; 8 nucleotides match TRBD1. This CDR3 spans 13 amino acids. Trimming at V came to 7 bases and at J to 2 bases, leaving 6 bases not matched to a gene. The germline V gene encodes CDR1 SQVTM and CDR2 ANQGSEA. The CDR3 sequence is CSASRGLNYGYTF. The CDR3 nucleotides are TGCAGCGCCTCCAGGGGGCTAAACTATGGCTACACCTTC.

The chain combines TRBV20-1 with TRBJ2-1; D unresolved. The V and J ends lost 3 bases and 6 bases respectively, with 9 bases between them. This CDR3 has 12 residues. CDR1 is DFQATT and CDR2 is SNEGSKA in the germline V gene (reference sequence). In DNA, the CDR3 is TGCAGTGCTAGTGACCTACCCAATGAGCAGTTCTTC. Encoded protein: CSASDLPNEQFF.

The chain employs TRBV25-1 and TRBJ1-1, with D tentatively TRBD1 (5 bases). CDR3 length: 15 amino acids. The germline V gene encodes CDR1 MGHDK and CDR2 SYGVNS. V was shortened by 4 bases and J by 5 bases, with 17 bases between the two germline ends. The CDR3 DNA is TGTGCCAGCAGTGCGTCGGACACCTCGAGGACTGAAGCTTTCTTT. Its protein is CASSASDTSRTEAFF.

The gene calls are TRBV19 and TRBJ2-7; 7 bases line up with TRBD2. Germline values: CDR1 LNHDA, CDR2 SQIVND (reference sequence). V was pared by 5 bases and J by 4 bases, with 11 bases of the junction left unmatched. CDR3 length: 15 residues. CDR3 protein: CASSPAGKIRYEQYF. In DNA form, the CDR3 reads TGTGCCAGTAGTCCAGCGGGGAAGATCAGATACGAGCAGTACTTC.

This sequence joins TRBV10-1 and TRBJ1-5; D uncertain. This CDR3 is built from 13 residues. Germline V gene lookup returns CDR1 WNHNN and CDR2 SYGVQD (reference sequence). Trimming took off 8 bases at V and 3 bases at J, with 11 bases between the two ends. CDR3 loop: CASQPGPNQPQHF. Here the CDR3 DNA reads TGCGCCAGCCAGCCAGGCCCCAATCAGCCCCAGCATTTT.

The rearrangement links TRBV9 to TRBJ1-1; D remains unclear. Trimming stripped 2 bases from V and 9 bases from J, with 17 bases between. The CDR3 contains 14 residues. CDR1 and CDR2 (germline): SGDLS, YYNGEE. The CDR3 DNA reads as TGTGCCAGCAGCGTGACACCCGACGTGGGTCAAGCTTTCTTT. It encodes CASSVTPDVGQAFF.

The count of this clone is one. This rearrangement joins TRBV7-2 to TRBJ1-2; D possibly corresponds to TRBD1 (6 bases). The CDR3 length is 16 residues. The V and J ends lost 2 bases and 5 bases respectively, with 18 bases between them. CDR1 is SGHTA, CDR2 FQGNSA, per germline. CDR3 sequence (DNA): TGTGCCAGCAGCTTATCTCCGGGACATCAGGGATATGGCTACACCTTC. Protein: CASSLSPGHQGYGYTF.

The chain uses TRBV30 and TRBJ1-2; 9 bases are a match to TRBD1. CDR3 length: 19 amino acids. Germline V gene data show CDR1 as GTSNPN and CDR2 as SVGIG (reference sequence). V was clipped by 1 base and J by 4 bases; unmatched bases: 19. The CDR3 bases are TGTGCCTGGAGTGGGGTCGTGGGGGACAGGGTCGATAGGGTCTATGGCTACACCTTC. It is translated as CAWSGVVGDRVDRVYGYTF.